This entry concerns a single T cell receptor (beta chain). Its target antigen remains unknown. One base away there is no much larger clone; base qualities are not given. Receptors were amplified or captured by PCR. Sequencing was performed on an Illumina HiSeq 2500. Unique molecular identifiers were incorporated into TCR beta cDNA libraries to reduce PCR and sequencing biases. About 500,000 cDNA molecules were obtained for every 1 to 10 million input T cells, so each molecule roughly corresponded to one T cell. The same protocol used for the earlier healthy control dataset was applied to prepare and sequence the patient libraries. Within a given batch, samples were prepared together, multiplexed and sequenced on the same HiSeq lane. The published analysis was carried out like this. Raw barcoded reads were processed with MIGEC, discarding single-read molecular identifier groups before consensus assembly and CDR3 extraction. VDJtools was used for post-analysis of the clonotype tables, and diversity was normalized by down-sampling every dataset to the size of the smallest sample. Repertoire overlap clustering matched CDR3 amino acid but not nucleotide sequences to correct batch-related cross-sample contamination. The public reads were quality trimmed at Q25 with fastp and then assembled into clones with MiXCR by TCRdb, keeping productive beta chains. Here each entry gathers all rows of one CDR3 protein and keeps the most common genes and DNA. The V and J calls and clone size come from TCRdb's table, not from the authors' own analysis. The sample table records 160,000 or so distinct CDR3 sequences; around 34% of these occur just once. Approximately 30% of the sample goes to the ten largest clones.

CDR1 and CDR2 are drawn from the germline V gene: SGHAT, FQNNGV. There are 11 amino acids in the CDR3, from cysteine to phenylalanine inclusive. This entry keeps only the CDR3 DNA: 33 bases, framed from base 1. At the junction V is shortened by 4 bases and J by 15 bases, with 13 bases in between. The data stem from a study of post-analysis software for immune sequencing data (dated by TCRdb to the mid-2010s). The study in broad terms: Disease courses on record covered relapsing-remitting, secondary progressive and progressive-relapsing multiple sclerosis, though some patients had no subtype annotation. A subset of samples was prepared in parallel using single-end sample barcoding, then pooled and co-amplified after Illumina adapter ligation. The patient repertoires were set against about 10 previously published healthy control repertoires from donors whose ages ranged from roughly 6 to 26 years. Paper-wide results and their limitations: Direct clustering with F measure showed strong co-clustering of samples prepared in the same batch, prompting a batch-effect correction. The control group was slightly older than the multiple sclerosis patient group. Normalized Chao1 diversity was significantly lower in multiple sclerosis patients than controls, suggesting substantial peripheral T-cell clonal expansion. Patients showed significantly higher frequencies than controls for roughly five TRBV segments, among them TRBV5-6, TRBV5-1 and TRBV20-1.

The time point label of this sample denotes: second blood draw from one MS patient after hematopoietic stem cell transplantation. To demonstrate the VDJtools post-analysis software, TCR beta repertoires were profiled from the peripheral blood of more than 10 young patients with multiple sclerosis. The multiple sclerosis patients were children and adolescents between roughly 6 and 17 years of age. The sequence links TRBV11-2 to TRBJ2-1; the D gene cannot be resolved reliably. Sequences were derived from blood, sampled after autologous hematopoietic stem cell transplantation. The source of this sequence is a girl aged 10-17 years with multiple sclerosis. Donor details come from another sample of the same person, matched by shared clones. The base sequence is TGTGCCAGCAGCTCAGGAAGGCGGAGGTTCTTC. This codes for CASSSGRRRFF.